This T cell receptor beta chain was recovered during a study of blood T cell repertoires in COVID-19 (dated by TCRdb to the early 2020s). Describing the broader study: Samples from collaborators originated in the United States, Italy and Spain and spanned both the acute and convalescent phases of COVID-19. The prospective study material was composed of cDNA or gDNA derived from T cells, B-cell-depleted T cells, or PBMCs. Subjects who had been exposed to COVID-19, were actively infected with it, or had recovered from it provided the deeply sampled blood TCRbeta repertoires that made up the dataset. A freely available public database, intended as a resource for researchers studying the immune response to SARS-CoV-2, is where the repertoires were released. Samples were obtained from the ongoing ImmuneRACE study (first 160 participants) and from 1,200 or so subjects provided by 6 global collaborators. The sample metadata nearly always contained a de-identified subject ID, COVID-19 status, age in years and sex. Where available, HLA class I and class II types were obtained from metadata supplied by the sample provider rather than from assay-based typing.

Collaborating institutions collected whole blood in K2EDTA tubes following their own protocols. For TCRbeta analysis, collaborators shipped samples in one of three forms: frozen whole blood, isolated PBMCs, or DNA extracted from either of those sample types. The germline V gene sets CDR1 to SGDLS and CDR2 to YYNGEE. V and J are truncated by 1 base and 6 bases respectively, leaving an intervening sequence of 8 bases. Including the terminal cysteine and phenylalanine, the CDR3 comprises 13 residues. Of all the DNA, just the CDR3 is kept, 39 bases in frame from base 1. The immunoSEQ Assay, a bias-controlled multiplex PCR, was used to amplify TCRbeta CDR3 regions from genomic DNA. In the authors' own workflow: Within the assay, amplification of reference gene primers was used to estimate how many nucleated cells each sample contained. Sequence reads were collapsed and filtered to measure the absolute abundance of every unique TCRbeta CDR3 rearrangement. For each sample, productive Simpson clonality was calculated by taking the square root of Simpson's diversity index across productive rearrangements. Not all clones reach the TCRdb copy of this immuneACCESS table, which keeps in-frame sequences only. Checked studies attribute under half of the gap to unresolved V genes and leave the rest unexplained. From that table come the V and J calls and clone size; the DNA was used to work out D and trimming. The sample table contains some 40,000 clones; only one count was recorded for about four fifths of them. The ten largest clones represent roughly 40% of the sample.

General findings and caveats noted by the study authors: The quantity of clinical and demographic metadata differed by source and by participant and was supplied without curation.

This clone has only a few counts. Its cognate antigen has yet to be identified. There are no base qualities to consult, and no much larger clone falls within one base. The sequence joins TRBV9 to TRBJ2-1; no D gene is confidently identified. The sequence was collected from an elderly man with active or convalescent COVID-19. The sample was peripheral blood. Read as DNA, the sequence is TGTGCCAGCAGCGTACGACTTTTCAATGAGCAGTTCTTC. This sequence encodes CASSVRLFNEQFF.